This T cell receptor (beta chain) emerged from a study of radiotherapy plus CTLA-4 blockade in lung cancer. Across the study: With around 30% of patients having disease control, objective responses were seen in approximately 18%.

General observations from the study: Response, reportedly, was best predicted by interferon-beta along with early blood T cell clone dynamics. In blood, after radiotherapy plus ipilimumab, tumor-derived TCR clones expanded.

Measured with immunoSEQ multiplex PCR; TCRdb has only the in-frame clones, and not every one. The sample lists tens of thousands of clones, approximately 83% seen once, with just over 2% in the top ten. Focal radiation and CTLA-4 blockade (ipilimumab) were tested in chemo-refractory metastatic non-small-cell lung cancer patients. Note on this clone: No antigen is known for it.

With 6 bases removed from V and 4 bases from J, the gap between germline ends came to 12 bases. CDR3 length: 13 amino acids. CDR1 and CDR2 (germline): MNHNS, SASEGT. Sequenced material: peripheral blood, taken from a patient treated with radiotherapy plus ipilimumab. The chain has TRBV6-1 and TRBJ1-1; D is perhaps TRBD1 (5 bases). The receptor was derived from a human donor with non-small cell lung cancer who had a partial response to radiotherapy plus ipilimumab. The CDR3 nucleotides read TGTGCCAGCAGCTTCCAGGGAAGCACTGAAGCTTTCTTT. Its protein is CASSFQGSTEAFF.